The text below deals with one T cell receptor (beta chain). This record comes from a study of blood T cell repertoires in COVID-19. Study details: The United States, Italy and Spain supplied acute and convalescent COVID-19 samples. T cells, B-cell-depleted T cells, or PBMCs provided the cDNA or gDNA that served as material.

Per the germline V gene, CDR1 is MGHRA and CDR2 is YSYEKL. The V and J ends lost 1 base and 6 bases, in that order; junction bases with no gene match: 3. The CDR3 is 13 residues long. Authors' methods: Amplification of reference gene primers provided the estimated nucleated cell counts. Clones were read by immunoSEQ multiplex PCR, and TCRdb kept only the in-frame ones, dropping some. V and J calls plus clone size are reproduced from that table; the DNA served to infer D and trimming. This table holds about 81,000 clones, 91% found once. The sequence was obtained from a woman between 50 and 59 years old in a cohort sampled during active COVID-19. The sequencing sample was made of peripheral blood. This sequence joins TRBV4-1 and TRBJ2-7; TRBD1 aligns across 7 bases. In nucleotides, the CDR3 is TGCGCCAGCAGCCAAGGGGGACAGTTCGAGCAGTACTTC. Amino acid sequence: CASSQGGQFEQYF.